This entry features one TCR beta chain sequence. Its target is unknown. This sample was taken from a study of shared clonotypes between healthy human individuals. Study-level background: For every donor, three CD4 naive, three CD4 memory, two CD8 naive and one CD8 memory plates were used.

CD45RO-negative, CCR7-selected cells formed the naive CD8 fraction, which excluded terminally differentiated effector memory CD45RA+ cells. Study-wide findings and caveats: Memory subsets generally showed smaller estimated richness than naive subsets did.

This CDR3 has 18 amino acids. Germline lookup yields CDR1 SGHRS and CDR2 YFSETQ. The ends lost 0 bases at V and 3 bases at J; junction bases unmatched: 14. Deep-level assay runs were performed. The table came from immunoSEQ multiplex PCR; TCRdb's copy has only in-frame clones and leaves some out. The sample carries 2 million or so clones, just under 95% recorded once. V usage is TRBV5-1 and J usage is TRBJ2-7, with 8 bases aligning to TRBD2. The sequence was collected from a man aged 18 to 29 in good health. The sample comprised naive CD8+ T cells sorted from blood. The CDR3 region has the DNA TGCGCCAGCAGCTTGGTCCCGTCAACTAGCGGTTTAATCTACGAGCAGTACTTC. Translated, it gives CASSLVPSTSGLIYEQYF.